These 20 T cell receptor beta chains originate from one sample sequenced in a study of cytomegalovirus exposure and HLA in healthy donors. The PCR contained 60 Vbeta and 13 Jbeta primers. Profiled with immunoSEQ multiplex PCR; TCRdb holds only in-frame clones, not every one. The data hold under 200,000 clones, with approximately 86% observed a single time. Sequencing input: PBMCs. These receptors all stem from a woman between 18 and 30 years old in good health and CMV-seronegative.

V gene TRBV4-2 combines with J gene TRBJ2-2; D unresolved. The V gene's germline CDR1 is LGHNA and CDR2 YNFKEQ. Trimming took 4 bases from V and 4 from J, leaving 16 bases between them. This CDR3 is 16 amino acids long. This CDR3 is CASSPIQTGRTGELFF. The CDR3 DNA reads as TGTGCCAGCAGCCCCATCCAGACGGGTCGCACCGGGGAGCTGTTTTTT.

In DNA, the CDR3 is TGCAGCGTTCTACCAGCGACTAACTATGGCTACACCTTC. Protein product: CSVLPATNYGYTF. The rearrangement joins TRBV29-1 to TRBJ1-2; D unresolved. Per germline, CDR1 SQVTM and CDR2 ANQGSEA. V dropped 5 bases and J dropped 0 bases, with 10 bases sitting between them. There are 13 residues in the CDR3. The full variable domain, completed using reference TRBV29-1 and TRBJ1-2, is SAVISQKPSRDICQRGTSLTIQCQVDSQVTMMFWYRQQPGQSLTLIATANQGSEATYESGFVIDKFPISRPNLTFSTLTVSNMSPEDSSIYLCSVLPATNYGYTFGSGTRLTVV.

This chain's CDR3 is CSVAGTGGEQYF. As DNA, the CDR3 is TGCAGCGTCGCCGGGACAGGGGGCGAGCAGTACTTC. This chain uses TRBV29-1 with TRBJ2-7, with TRBD1 matching 11 bases. This CDR3 spans 12 amino acids. V lost 6 bases, J lost 6 bases, and 4 bases stayed unmatched. CDR1 is SQVTM and CDR2 is ANQGSEA in the germline V gene.

The chain couples TRBV28 to TRBJ1-2; D gene unclear. CDR1 and CDR2 (germline): MDHEN, SYDVKM. CDR3 size: 11 residues. With 8 bases removed from V and 3 bases from J, the gap between germline ends came to 7 bases. The CDR3 DNA reads TGTGCCAGCTCCATTCACTATGGCTACACCTTC. Protein: CASSIHYGYTF.

V is TRBV7-6 and J is TRBJ1-1; D may be TRBD1 (5 bases). CDR1 SGHVS and CDR2 FNYEAQ come from the germline V gene. Trimming left V 4 bases short and J 7 bases short, with 13 bases between. The CDR3 length is 13 residues. The CDR3 loop is CASSSIQGLEAFF. The CDR3 DNA reads as TGTGCCAGCAGCTCAATCCAGGGACTTGAAGCTTTCTTT.

This clone was picked up one time. The V gene is TRBV10-3, the J gene TRBJ2-3; tentative D call: TRBD2 (8 bases). V lost 6 bases, J lost 3 bases, and 19 bases lay in between. Germline lookup yields CDR1 ENHRY and CDR2 SYGVKD. CDR3 length: 16 amino acids. CDR3: CAIRGDSGSLTDTQYF. The CDR3 DNA sequence: TGTGCCATCAGGGGGGACAGCGGGAGTTTAACAGATACGCAGTATTTT.

CDR3 sequence reads: CASSLEGADTQYF. CDR3 coding DNA: TGTGCCAGCAGCTTGGAGGGGGCAGATACGCAGTATTTT. The V and J genes are TRBV5-4 and TRBJ2-3, with D perhaps matching TRBD1 (6 bases). Per germline, CDR1 SGHNT and CDR2 YYREEE (reference sequence). The V gene lost 0 bases and the J gene lost 4 bases, with 6 bases spanning the gap. CDR3 length: 13 residues.

The chain has TRBV7-9 and TRBJ2-5, with D unclear. Trimming cost V 5 bases and J 7 bases, with 8 bases left between them. CDR1 and CDR2 (germline): SEHNR, FQNEAQ (reference sequence). CDR3 size: 11 residues. Here the CDR3 reads CASSPSGTQYF. The CDR3 DNA is TGTGCCAGCAGCCCTTCCGGGACCCAGTACTTC.

The rearrangement joins TRBV4-1 to TRBJ2-1, with 13 bases fitting TRBD2. Germline CDR1 reads MGHRA; CDR2 reads YSYEKL. V lost 4 bases to trimming and J lost 0 bases; unmatched junction nucleotides: 3. The CDR3 contains 17 residues. The CDR3 DNA follows: TGCGCCAGCAGCCGGGGACTAGCGGGAAACTCCTACAATGAGCAGTTCTTC. Amino acid sequence: CASSRGLAGNSYNEQFF.

V is TRBV30 and J is TRBJ1-1; TRBD1 might be the D (5 bases). Per germline, CDR1 GTSNPN and CDR2 SVGIG (reference sequence). The CDR3 sequence is 13 residues long. The germline V and J ends were trimmed by 3 bases and 4 bases, with 12 bases remaining between them. CDR3 region: CAWSRGRGTEAFF. The CDR3 DNA reads as TGTGCCTGGAGCCGGGGGAGGGGCACTGAAGCTTTCTTT.

This chain joins TRBV27 and TRBJ1-6; D is possibly TRBD1 (6 bases). Germline-derived CDR1 and CDR2 are MNHEY and SMNVEV (reference sequence). This CDR3 spans 13 amino acids. Trimming removed 5 bases at V and 5 bases at J, with 7 bases between. This CDR3 is CASSTGNNSPLHF. The CDR3 DNA reads as TGTGCCAGCAGTACAGGGAATAATTCACCCCTCCACTTT.

The gene calls are TRBV28 and TRBJ1-2; D possibly corresponds to TRBD1 (6 bases). V shed 6 bases and J shed 8 bases, with 19 bases lying between them. Looked up from germline, CDR1 is MDHEN and CDR2 is SYDVKM. The CDR3 runs 14 residues. The CDR3 sequence is CASSSHGGALGYTF. The CDR3 DNA is TGTGCCAGCAGCAGCCACGGGGGGGCCTTAGGCTACACCTTC.

The chain carries TRBV28 and TRBJ1-1; 7 bases line up with TRBD1. The CDR3 spans 13 residues. V dropped 7 bases and J dropped 8; count of bases not matched to a gene: 10. CDR1 is MDHEN and CDR2 is SYDVKM in the germline V gene. For the CDR3, the DNA is TGTGCCAGCAACGACAGGGAGAGAGCGGAAGCTTTCTTT. Its protein is CASNDRERAEAFF. The full variable domain, its missing parts supplied by reference TRBV28 and TRBJ1-1, is DVKVTQSSRYLVKRTGEKVFLECVQDMDHENMFWYRQDPGLGLRLIYFSYDVKMKEKGDIPEGYSVSREKKERFSLILESASTNQTSMYLCASNDRERAEAFFGQGTRLTVV.

This clone was detected a few times. The V gene is TRBV7-9, the J gene TRBJ1-1; 7 nucleotides line up with TRBD1. Germline V lookup: CDR1 SEHNR, CDR2 FQNEAQ (reference sequence). J gave up 5 bases and V 7 bases, and 7 bases lay outside the gene matches. This CDR3 comprises 13 residues. DNA of the CDR3: TGTGCCAGCAAAGGGGGCTCGGGAACTGAAGCTTTCTTT. This translates into CASKGGSGTEAFF.

For this clone: Because the CDR3's place on the DNA is in doubt, the DNA is left out and the CDR3 is given as listed by TCRdb. The chain uses TRBV29-1 and TRBJ1-2; TRBD1 was called by the table and not checked on the DNA. Germline CDR1 is SQVTM and CDR2 is ANQGSEA. From its first to its last residue, the CDR3 has 14 amino acids. The CDR3 protein is CSVVGRGTNYGYPF.

V is TRBV6-1 and J is TRBJ2-5; D uncertain. The CDR3 totals 13 residues. CDR1 MNHNS and CDR2 SASEGT come from the germline V gene. V was clipped by 3 bases and J by 3 bases, with 8 bases between them. The chain's CDR3 is CASSEWAEETQYF. In DNA, the CDR3 is TGTGCCAGCAGTGAGTGGGCAGAAGAGACCCAGTACTTC.

This rearrangement joins TRBV28 to TRBJ2-2; 7 bases are shared with TRBD2. The CDR3 covers 13 residues. Unmatched junction bases numbered 1, after V lost 4 bases and J lost 5 bases. Germline V gives CDR1 MDHEN, CDR2 SYDVKM. CDR3 DNA sequence: TGTGCCAGCAGTTATAGCGGGACCGGGGAGCTGTTTTTT. Translation gives CASSYSGTGELFF.

The chain uses TRBV19 and TRBJ2-4; 8 bases line up with TRBD2. The V and J ends lost 5 bases and 3 bases, in that order; junction bases with no gene match: 9. The CDR3 is 16 amino acids. From germline, CDR1 is LNHDA and CDR2 SQIVND (reference sequence). The DNA of the CDR3 is TGTGCCAGTAGTTCTCACGGGAGGGCTGACAAAAACATTCAGTACTTC. This encodes CASSSHGRADKNIQYF.

The chain employs TRBV7-9 and TRBJ1-2; TRBD1 matches at 7 bases. V was pared by 5 bases and J by 2 bases, with 5 bases of the junction left unmatched. CDR1 and CDR2 from the germline V gene are SEHNR and FQNEAQ (reference sequence). The CDR3 has 14 amino acids. The DNA for the CDR3 is TGTGCCAGCAGCCCGGGACAGTCCAACTATGGCTACACCTTC. Residues: CASSPGQSNYGYTF.

The rearrangement uses TRBV2 and TRBJ1-5; TRBD1 agrees at 12 bases. CDR3 length: 17 amino acids. Germline CDR1 reads SNHLY; CDR2 reads FYNNEI. Trimming took 8 bases from V and 0 from J; bases not matched to a gene: 8. The CDR3 nucleotides read TGTGCCAGCCAGGGACAGGGGGCCGGTATTAGCAATCAGCCCCAGCATTTT. It encodes CASQGQGAGISNQPQHF.